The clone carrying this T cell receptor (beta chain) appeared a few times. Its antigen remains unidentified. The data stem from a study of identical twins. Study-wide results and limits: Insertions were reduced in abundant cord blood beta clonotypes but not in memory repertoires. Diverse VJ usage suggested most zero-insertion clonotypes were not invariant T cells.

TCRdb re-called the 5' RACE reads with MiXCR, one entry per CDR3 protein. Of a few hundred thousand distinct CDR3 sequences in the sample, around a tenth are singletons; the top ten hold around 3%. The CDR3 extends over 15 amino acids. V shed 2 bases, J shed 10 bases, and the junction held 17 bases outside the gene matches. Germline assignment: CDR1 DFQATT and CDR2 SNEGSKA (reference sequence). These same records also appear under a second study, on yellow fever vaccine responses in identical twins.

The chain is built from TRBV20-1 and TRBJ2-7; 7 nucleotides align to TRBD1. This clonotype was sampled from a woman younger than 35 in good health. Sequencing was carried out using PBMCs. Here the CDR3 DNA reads TGCAGTGCTAGACTGCGACAGGGCGAACTACGACGACAGTACTTC. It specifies CSARLRQGELRRQYF.